The 16 T cell receptor beta chains below were found in one sample sequenced in a study of T cells in Graves' hyperthyroidism and ophthalmopathy. TCR beta CDR3 sequences were amplified from RNA transcripts. The HTBI primer set was used in a first-round RT-PCR of the TCR CDR3. TCRdb fed the multiplex PCR reads into MiXCR, producing one record per CDR3 protein. The table lists hundreds of thousands of distinct CDR3 sequences, approximately 15% of them singletons. The sample consisted of blood. These receptors were taken from a woman in her thirties or forties with Graves' ophthalmopathy.

The table lists this clonotype with many counts. This chain uses TRBV30 with TRBJ2-7, with D possibly matching TRBD2 (6 bases). The CDR3 is 14 amino acids. Trimming removed 3 bases at V and 3 bases at J, with 15 bases between. Germline CDR1 is GTSNPN and CDR2 is SVGIG (reference sequence). The CDR3 bases are TGTGCCTGGAGCGGCCTCGGGGGAATCTACGAGCAGTACTTC. Its protein is CAWSGLGGIYEQYF.

This clonotype showed up many times. For the CDR3, the DNA is TGCAGTGCTAGAGATCAAAGATCCAGGCTCACTGAAGCTTTCTTT. It encodes CSARDQRSRLTEAFF. V gene TRBV20-1 combines with J gene TRBJ1-1; D not resolved. V shed 0 bases and J shed 4 bases, with 15 bases lying between them. Per the germline V gene, CDR1 is DFQATT and CDR2 is SNEGSKA (reference sequence). The CDR3 extends over 15 amino acids.

Comment on this clonotype: A much larger clone sits a single nucleotide away, making a read error possible. V usage is TRBV27 and J usage is TRBJ1-1; D remains unclear. Trimming cost V 5 bases and J 7 bases, with 11 bases left between them. Germline values: CDR1 MNHEY, CDR2 SMNVEV (reference sequence). The CDR3 totals 12 residues. CDR3 DNA sequence: TGTGCCAGCAGTGAGACAAGTAATGAAGCTTTCTTT. It encodes CASSETSNEAFF.

This clonotype was seen only a few times. J is TRBJ1-4 and V is TRBV28, with a weak D call TRBD1 (5 bases). The germline V gene has CDR1 MDHEN and CDR2 SYDVKM. V lost 3 bases and J lost 5, with 13 bases in between. This CDR3 has 15 residues. CDR3 in amino acids: CASSFGGQGNEKLFF. The CDR3 DNA reads as TGTGCCAGCAGTTTTGGCGGGCAGGGAAATGAAAAACTGTTTTTT.

This clonotype was seen ten or more times. The rearrangement links TRBV2 to TRBJ2-7; D might be TRBD1 (6 bases). The CDR3 length is 12 residues. Germline-derived CDR1 and CDR2 are SNHLY and FYNNEI. With 6 bases removed from V and 3 bases from J, the gap between germline ends came to 9 bases. In DNA form, the CDR3 reads TGTGCCAGCAGGGACAGATTCTACGAGCAGTACTTC. This gives the protein CASRDRFYEQYF.

In this sample, this clonotype turned up many times. This sequence joins TRBV11-2 and TRBJ2-5; perhaps TRBD1 as D (5 bases). Trimming shortened V by 0 bases and J by 2 bases, and 10 bases separated the two germline ends. The CDR3 spans 15 residues. The germline V gene encodes CDR1 SGHAT and CDR2 FQNNGV. Written as DNA, the CDR3 is TGTGCCAGCAGCTTAGATAGGGGCTTTCAAGAGACCCAGTACTTC. The encoded protein is CASSLDRGFQETQYF.

In its sample, this clonotype was seen many times. The rearrangement uses TRBV19 and TRBJ2-7, with D maybe TRBD1 (5 bases). Between the trimmed V and J ends, which lost 3 bases and 6 bases, there was a span of 12 bases. The germline CDR1 and CDR2 sequences are LNHDA and SQIVND (reference sequence). The length of the CDR3 is 13 residues. CDR3 in amino acids: CASSILQDREQYF. CDR3 coding DNA: TGTGCCAGTAGTATCCTACAGGATCGCGAGCAGTACTTC.

This clonotype was picked up a small number of times. The rearrangement joins TRBV29-1 to TRBJ2-1, with 8 bases matching TRBD2. Per germline, CDR1 SQVTM and CDR2 ANQGSEA. CDR3 length: 13 residues. The J segment lost 8 bases and the V segment lost 6 bases, leaving 9 bases of the junction unmatched. CDR3 coding DNA: TGCAGCGTACAACCGGGACTAGTCTATGAGCAGTTCTTC. This codes for CSVQPGLVYEQFF.

This clonotype was observed a few times. This rearrangement joins TRBV7-9 to TRBJ1-2; no clear D gene. V lost 1 base and J 3 bases, leaving 6 bases between the germline ends. The CDR3 length is 13 residues. CDR1 is SEHNR and CDR2 is FQNEAQ in the germline V gene (reference sequence). In DNA form, the CDR3 reads TGTGCCAGCAGCTTAGTGGACGACTATGGCTACACCTTC. It encodes CASSLVDDYGYTF.

The J gene is TRBJ2-5, the V gene TRBV20-1, with D uncertain. Looked up from germline, CDR1 is DFQATT and CDR2 is SNEGSKA (reference sequence). The CDR3 covers 12 residues. Trimming removed 0 bases at V and 5 bases at J, with 7 bases between. The CDR3 DNA reads TGCAGTGCTAGAGATCTCGGGGAGACCCAGTACTTC. It encodes CSARDLGETQYF.

This clonotype was recorded once. This rearrangement joins TRBV19 to TRBJ2-5; D is uncertain. The CDR3 has 13 residues. Trimming pared 4 bases from V and 4 bases from J, leaving 10 bases between. Germline assignment: CDR1 LNHDA and CDR2 SQIVND (reference sequence). Here the CDR3 reads CASSTGKGETQYF. For the CDR3, the DNA is TGTGCCAGTAGTACTGGGAAGGGAGAGACCCAGTACTTC.

Ten or more counts support this clonotype. J is TRBJ1-5 and V is TRBV2; D gene uncertain. Trimming stripped 4 bases from V and 4 bases from J, with 8 bases between. Per germline, CDR1 SNHLY and CDR2 FYNNEI. CDR3 length: 13 amino acids. Written as DNA, the CDR3 is TGTGCCAGCAGTGCGAATAATAATCAGCCCCAGCATTTT. Translated: CASSANNNQPQHF.

The chain links TRBV6-1 to TRBJ1-3; 11 bases line up with TRBD1. The germline V gene has CDR1 MNHNS and CDR2 SASEGT. The junction had 1 base not matched to a gene; V was cut back by 4 bases and J by 2 bases. The CDR3 runs 15 residues. In nucleotides, the CDR3 is TGTGCCAGCAGTGGGGGACAGGGGGCTGGAAACACCATATATTTT. Its translation: CASSGGQGAGNTIYF.

V and J are TRBV12-5 and TRBJ2-7; no definite D call. CDR1 and CDR2 from the germline V gene are LGHNT and FRNRAP. The CDR3 covers 12 residues. The V end lost 3 bases, the J end lost 3 bases, and 6 bases lay between the germline ends. The CDR3 loop is CASGFYHYEQYF. The CDR3 DNA is TGTGCTAGTGGTTTCTACCACTACGAGCAGTACTTC.

This rearrangement joins TRBV6-2 or TRBV6-3 to TRBJ1-1, with TRBD1 matching over 8 bases. In germline, CDR1 is MNHEY, CDR2 SVGEGT. J gave up 5 bases and V 1 base, and 3 bases lay outside the gene matches. The CDR3 sequence is 14 residues long. The CDR3 protein is CASSYLTGATEAFF. CDR3 DNA sequence: TGTGCCAGCAGTTACTTGACAGGGGCTACTGAAGCTTTCTTT.

The chain joins TRBV19 to TRBJ2-2, with D perhaps matching TRBD1 or TRBD2 (6 bases each). Germline assignment: CDR1 LNHDA and CDR2 SQIVND (reference sequence). V was shortened by 2 bases and J by 2 bases, with 18 bases between the two germline ends. The CDR3 consists of 18 residues. CDR3 loop: CASSIFAGTPLNTGELFF. DNA for the CDR3: TGTGCCAGTAGTATATTTGCGGGGACACCCCTCAACACCGGGGAGCTGTTTTTT.